This entry describes one T cell receptor (beta chain). What antigen it recognizes has not been identified. The input lacks base qualities; no much larger clone sits a single base away. CDR1 DFQATT and CDR2 SNEGSKA are derived from the germline V gene (reference sequence). The junction shows trimming of 5 bases on V and 0 bases on J, and the gene matches do not reach 8 bases of it. From its cysteine to its phenylalanine, the CDR3 spans 17 amino acids. CDR3 DNA is the only sequence kept; it has 51 bases, read in frame from the first base. This sample is part of a study of blood T cell repertoires in COVID-19 (dated by TCRdb to about 2020). Regarding the complete study: Samples covering the acute and convalescent phases of COVID-19 were provided by collaborators in the United States, Italy and Spain. The prospective study material was composed of cDNA or gDNA derived from T cells, B-cell-depleted T cells, or PBMCs. Deeply sampled blood TCRbeta repertoires from subjects exposed to, actively infected with, or recovered from COVID-19 were included in the dataset. The repertoires were made available in a free public database intended to serve as a resource for research on the immune response to SARS-CoV-2. Samples came from the ongoing ImmuneRACE study (first 160 participants) plus 1,254 subjects from 6 global collaborators. Sample metadata almost always included a de-identified subject ID, COVID-19 status, age in years and sex. HLA class I and class II types, where available, came from metadata supplied by the sample provider rather than from assay-based typing.

One collaborating source in Seattle enrolled patients while the patients were actively infected and followed the patients over time throughout the course of disease. Whole blood was collected in K2EDTA tubes by collaborating institutions according to the institutions' own protocols. For TCRbeta analysis, collaborator samples were shipped as frozen whole blood, as isolated PBMCs, or as DNA extracted from either sample type. Overall study results and their limits: How much clinical and demographic metadata was included differed by source and by participant, and the metadata was provided uncurated.

TCRbeta CDR3 regions were amplified from genomic DNA using the immunoSEQ Assay, a bias-controlled multiplex PCR. As for the authors' bioinformatics: Nucleated cell counts per sample were estimated from amplification of reference gene primers within the assay. To quantify the absolute abundance of each unique TCRbeta CDR3 rearrangement, sequence reads were collapsed and filtered. For each sample, productive Simpson clonality was calculated as the square root of Simpson's diversity index across productive rearrangements. TCRdb holds this immuneACCESS table with in-frame rearrangements only. Some clones are missing; in checked studies, unresolved V genes explain under half, and the rest has no known cause. Clone size and V and J calls were adopted from that table, with D and trimming inferred from the DNA. The sample includes some 500,000 clones, with approximately 91% observed a single time. Roughly 8% of the sample is held by the ten biggest clonotypes.

The sequence links TRBV20-1 to TRBJ2-3; a stretch of 13 junction bases matches TRBD2. The sequenced sample was peripheral blood. The receptor comes from a woman aged 50 to 60 with COVID-19, enrolled during active disease. For the CDR3, the sequence is CSAGGTSGDSSTDTQYF. The DNA sequence is given as TGCAGTGCTGGTGGGACTAGCGGGGACTCTAGCACAGATACGCAGTATTTT.